This paragraph covers one T cell receptor beta chain sequence. It has no known antigen specificity. Base qualities are not provided; no much larger clone lies one nucleotide away. The data were taken from a study of CD8 T cells in Susac syndrome (dated by TCRdb to about 2019). Looking at the study overall: Whether CD8+ T cell activation and differentiation in Susac syndrome was antigen driven was tested using repertoire sequencing. The clonality of the CD8+ T cell repertoire was compared across about a dozen healthy donors, roughly 14 Susac syndrome patients and 15 multiple sclerosis patients.

The paper as a whole reports these results and caveats: The number of individuals in the TCR sequencing and HLA analysis was recognized as being relatively small.

Peripheral blood CD8+ and CD4+ T cells from healthy donors, Susac syndrome patients and multiple sclerosis patients were profiled by high-throughput TCR beta sequencing. Multiple sclerosis controls were treatment-naive patients with stable or active relapsing-remitting disease fulfilling revised McDonald criteria. Bulk CD8+ and CD4+ T cells were purified magnetically by negative isolation, whereas CD8+ TEMRA cells were enriched by FACS. Blood was drawn into EDTA tubes, processed within 24 hours, and PBMCs were isolated by density gradient centrifugation. PBMCs intended for TCR sequencing were cryopreserved in liquid nitrogen and thawed later in a water bath at 37 degrees C. A purity of at least 90% was achieved for sorted or isolated CD4+, CD8+ and CD8+ TEMRA cells. V gives up 1 base and J gives up 3 bases, and the segment between their germline ends measures 7 bases. In the germline V gene, CDR1 corresponds to MGHRA and CDR2 to YSYEKL. The CDR3 spans 14 residues, from the cysteine through the phenylalanine. The entry retains the CDR3 DNA only, 42 bases that are in frame from base 1.

RNA was extracted using the RNeasy kit, and about 0.45 to 1 microgram was reverse transcribed with random hexamers. The immunoSEQ multiplex PCR assay, covering 54 Vbeta and 13 Jbeta segments, was used to amplify TCR beta CDR3 regions. Bias from PCR amplification was corrected by using a synthetic template baseline for primer optimization and for computational correction. Per the authors' processing: Reads were assigned to V, D and J genes according to IMGT and analyzed in immunoSEQ Analyzer, with only productive sequences retained. To calculate clonality, Shannon entropy was normalized by log2 of the number of productive unique sequences and then subtracted from one. For each patient and control, public and private clones were evaluated among the 100 most prevalent clones. Clones were defined as Susac-specific if absent from the healthy and MS cohorts, from over a thousand published viral clones and from other ImmuneACCESS disease sequences. TCRdb applied fastp at Q25 and MiXCR to the public reads, then kept only in-frame beta chains. Rows matching on CDR3 protein sequence are summarized as one entry with the most common DNA and genes. TCRdb's processing, not the study's, gives the V and J calls here. The sample has under 200,000 distinct CDR3 sequences on record, around 95% of them singletons. The top ten clonotypes cover around 0.16% of the sample.

This TCR derives from a human donor with multiple sclerosis. Rearrangement joined TRBV4-1 to TRBJ2-1; the D gene cannot be resolved reliably. Sample: CD8+ T cells from PBMCs. The sequence in DNA is TGCGCCAGCAGCCAAGTAGGCAACTACAATGAGCAGTTCTTC. It encodes CASSQVGNYNEQFF.